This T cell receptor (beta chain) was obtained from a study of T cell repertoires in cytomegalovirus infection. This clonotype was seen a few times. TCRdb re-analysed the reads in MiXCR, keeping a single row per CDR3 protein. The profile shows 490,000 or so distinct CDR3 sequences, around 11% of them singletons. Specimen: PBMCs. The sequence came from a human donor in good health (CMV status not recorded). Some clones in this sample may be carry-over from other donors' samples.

The CDR3 is CASSVNPRTETQYF. Here the CDR3 DNA reads TGTGCCAGCAGCGTAAATCCCCGAACGGAGACCCAGTACTTC. The chain combines TRBV9 with TRBJ2-5; the D is unclear. The germline CDR1 and CDR2 sequences are SGDLS and YYNGEE. The germline V and J ends were trimmed by 1 base and 5 bases, with 12 bases remaining between them. The CDR3 covers 14 residues.